This TCR beta chain appears in the sequencing data of a study of T cells after yellow fever vaccination. Study-level points and caveats: Abundant bulk-derived clonotypes could contaminate FACS-sorted repertoires. Among primary-vaccination clones, most reappeared after the booster, at 95% to 96% for CD4 and 88% for CD8. Compared with primary, the secondary response was weaker and peaked at day 5, not 15.

V lost 3 bases and J lost 6, with 19 bases in between. The CDR3 runs to 16 residues. Germline CDR1 reads KGHDR; CDR2 reads SFDVKD. Via MiXCR, TCRdb re-called the 5' RACE reads, giving one row per CDR3 protein. The data show 500,000 to 650,000 distinct CDR3 sequences, more than 9% seen once. This clonotype has a handful of counts. Its antigen is not known. Sequencing was performed on PBMCs, taken on the day of the yellow fever booster vaccination. This sequence was found in a man aged 25-45 years who received the YFV17D yellow fever vaccine. The chain uses TRBV24-1 and TRBJ2-5; D unclear. The CDR3 is CATSDNAILLCKTQYF. DNA of the CDR3: TGTGCCACCAGTGATAATGCCATCCTGCTGTGTAAGACCCAGTACTTC.